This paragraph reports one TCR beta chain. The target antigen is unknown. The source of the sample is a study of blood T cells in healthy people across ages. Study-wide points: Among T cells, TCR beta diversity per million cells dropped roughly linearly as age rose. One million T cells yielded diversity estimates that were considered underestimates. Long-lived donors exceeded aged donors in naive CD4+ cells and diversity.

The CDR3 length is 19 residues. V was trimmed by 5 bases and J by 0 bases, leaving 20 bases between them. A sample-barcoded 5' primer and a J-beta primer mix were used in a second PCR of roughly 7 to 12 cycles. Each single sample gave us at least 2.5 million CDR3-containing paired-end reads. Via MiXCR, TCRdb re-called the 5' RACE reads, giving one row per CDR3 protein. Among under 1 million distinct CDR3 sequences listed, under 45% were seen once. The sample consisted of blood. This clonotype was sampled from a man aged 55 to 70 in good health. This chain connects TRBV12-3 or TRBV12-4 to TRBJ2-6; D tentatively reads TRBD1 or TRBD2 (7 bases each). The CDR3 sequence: CASSSPYPRGGSGANVLTF. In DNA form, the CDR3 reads TGTGCCAGCAGTAGTCCATATCCCAGGGGGGGCTCTGGGGCCAACGTCCTGACTTTC.